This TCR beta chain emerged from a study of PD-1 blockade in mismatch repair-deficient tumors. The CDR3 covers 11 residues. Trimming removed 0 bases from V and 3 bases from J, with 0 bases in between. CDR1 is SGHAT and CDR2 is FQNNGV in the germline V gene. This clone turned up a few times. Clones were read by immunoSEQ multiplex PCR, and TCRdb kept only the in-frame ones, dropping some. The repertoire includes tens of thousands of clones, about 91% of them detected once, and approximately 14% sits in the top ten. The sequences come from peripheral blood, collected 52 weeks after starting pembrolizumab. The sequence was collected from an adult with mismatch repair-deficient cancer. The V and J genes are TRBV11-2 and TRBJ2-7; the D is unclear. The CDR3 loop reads CASSLDYEQYF. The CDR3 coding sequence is TGTGCCAGCAGCTTAGACTACGAGCAGTACTTC.